This T cell receptor beta chain was identified in a study of shared clonotypes between healthy human individuals. This clone showed up just once. The sample has other DNA sequences that encode this CDR3 too. Profiled with immunoSEQ multiplex PCR; TCRdb holds only in-frame clones, not every one. This table has 2,500,000 or so clones, around 90% appearing once. The CDR3 totals 14 residues. CDR1 is SGHTA and CDR2 is FQGTGA in the germline V gene. The V end lost 5 bases, the J end lost 1 base, and 10 bases lay between the germline ends. This TCR was sampled from a man younger than 35 in good health. Some clones in this sample may be carry-over from other donors' samples. The chain has TRBV7-3 and TRBJ2-3; D is unresolved. Material for sequencing was naive CD4+ T cells from PBMCs. The subset here: CD45RA+ positively selected. CDR3 in DNA: TGTGCCAGCAGCCTATCCGTGGGCACAGATACGCAGTATTTT. Translation gives CASSLSVGTDTQYF.